The sequence of this TCR beta chain was determined in a study of blood T cell repertoires in COVID-19. TCRdb's copy holds only in-frame clones and misses some; the assay was immunoSEQ multiplex PCR. The table shows approximately 350,000 clones, with 87% occurring only once. The V end was cut by 7 bases, the J end by 4 bases, with 12 bases between. CDR3 size: 13 residues. The germline V gene has CDR1 KGHDR and CDR2 SFDVKD. The sequence derives from a woman in her 50s with COVID-19, enrolled during active disease. The sample taken for sequencing was peripheral blood. The rearrangement uses TRBV24-1 and TRBJ1-1, with D perhaps matching TRBD1 (5 bases). This CDR3 reads CATSQGSSTEAFF. The CDR3 nucleotides are TGTGCCACCAGCCAGGGATCCAGCACTGAAGCTTTCTTT.